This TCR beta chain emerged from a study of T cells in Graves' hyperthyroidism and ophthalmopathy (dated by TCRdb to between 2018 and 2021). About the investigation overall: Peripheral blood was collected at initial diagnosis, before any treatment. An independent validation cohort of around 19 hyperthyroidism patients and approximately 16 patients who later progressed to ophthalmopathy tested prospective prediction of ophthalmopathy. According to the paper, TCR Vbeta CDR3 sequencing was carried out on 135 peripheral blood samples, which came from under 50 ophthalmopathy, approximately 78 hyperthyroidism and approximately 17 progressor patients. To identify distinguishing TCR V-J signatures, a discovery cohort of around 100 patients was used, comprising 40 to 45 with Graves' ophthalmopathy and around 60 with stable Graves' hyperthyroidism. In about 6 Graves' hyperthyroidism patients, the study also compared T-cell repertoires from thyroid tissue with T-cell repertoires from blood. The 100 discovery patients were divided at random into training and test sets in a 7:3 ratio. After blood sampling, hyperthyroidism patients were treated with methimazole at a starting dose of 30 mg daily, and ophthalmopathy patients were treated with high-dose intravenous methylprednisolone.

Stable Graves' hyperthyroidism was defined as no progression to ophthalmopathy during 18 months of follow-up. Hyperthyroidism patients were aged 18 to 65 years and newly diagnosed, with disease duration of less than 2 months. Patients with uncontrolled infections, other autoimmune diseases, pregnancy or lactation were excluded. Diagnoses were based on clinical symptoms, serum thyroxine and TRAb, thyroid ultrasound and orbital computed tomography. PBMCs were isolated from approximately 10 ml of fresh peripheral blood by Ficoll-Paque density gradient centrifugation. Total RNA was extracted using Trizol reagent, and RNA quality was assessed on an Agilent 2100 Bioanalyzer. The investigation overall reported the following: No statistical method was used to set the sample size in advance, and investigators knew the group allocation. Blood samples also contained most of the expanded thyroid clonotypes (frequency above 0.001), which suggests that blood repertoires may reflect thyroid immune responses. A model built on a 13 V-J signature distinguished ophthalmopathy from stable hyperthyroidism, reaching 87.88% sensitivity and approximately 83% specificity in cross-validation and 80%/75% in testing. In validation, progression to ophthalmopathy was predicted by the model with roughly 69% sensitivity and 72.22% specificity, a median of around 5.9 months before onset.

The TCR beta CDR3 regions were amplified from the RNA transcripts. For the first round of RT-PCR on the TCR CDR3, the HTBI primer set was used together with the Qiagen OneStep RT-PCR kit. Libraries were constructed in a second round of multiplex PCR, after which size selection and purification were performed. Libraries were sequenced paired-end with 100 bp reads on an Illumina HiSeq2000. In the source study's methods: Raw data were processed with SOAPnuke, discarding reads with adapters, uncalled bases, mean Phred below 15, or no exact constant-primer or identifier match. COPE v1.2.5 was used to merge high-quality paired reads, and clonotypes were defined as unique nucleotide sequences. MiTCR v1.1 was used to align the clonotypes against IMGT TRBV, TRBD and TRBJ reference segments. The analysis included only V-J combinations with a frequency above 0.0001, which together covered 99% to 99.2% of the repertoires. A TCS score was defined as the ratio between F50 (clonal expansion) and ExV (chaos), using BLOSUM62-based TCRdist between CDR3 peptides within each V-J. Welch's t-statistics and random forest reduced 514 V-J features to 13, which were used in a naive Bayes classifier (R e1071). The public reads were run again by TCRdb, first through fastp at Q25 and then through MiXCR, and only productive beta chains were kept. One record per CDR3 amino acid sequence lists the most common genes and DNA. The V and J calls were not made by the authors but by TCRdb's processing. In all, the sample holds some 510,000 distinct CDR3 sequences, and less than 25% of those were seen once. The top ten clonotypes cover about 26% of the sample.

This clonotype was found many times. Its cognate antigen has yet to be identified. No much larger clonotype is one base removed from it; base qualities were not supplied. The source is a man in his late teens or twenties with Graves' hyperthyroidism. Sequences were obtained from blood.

The nucleotide sequence is TGTGCCAGCAGTGAGAGAGGGACCGCAGGAAACACCATATATTTT. It encodes CASSERGTAGNTIYF. Recombination connected TRBV6-1 to TRBJ1-3; a tentative D match to TRBD1 spans 5 bases. There are 15 amino acids in the CDR3, from cysteine to phenylalanine inclusive. Only CDR3 DNA remains: 45 bases, in frame from the first base. V is cut by 3 bases and J by 4 bases, and the space between the germline ends is 13 bases. Reading the germline V gene gives CDR1 MNHNS and CDR2 SASEGT.